This is a list of T cell receptor beta chains from one sample in a study of blood T cell dynamics during melanoma immunotherapy. Some clones are missing from TCRdb's copy, which holds only in-frame ones; the method was immunoSEQ multiplex PCR. The table has tens of thousands of clones, roughly 89% seen once. The sample here was blood, taken from a patient treated with checkpoint blockade. Receptors originate from a human donor with melanoma. The CDR3 runs from the conserved cysteine through the conserved F or W. Each record gives: clone size, V gene, D gene, J gene, CDR3 protein, CDR3 DNA. D genes are given only for firm matches. Clone size appears in some rows only: once, few, many, or a class for an expanded clone.

clone_size: once; v_call: TRBV11-2; d_call: TRBD2; j_call: TRBJ2-3; cdr3_aa: CASSSSGRASDTQYF; cdr3_nt: TGTGCCAGCAGCTCCAGCGGGAGGGCGTCAGATACGCAGTATTTT
clone_size: -; v_call: TRBV28; d_call: -; j_call: TRBJ1-2; cdr3_aa: CASSVLGTHYGYTF; cdr3_nt: TGTGCCAGCAGTGTGCTCGGGACACACTATGGCTACACCTTC
clone_size: -; v_call: TRBV5-4; d_call: -; j_call: TRBJ1-5; cdr3_aa: CASSLAGRNQPQHF; cdr3_nt: TGTGCCAGCAGCTTGGCAGGAAGGAATCAGCCCCAGCATTTT
clone_size: once; v_call: TRBV5-6; d_call: -; j_call: TRBJ2-1; cdr3_aa: CASSLAPNRVYNEQFF; cdr3_nt: TGTGCCAGCAGCTTGGCACCCAATCGGGTCTACAATGAGCAGTTCTTC
clone_size: once; v_call: TRBV5-6; d_call: TRBD2; j_call: TRBJ2-3; cdr3_aa: CASSLLGGMETDTQYF; cdr3_nt: TGTGCCAGCAGCTTGTTGGGGGGGATGGAGACAGATACGCAGTATTTT
clone_size: -; v_call: TRBV29-1; d_call: -; j_call: TRBJ2-5; cdr3_aa: CSVYRVGETQYF; cdr3_nt: TGCAGCGTTTACAGGGTCGGAGAGACCCAGTACTTC
clone_size: once; v_call: TRBV7-3; d_call: TRBD1; j_call: TRBJ2-3; cdr3_aa: CASSLAGTGAPDTQYF; cdr3_nt: TGTGCCAGCAGCTTGGCCGGGACAGGGGCTCCAGATACGCAGTATTTT
clone_size: -; v_call: TRBV7-9; d_call: -; j_call: TRBJ2-1; cdr3_aa: CASSLLGEQFF; cdr3_nt: TGTGCCAGCAGCTTACTTGGTGAGCAGTTCTTC
clone_size: -; v_call: TRBV25-1; d_call: -; j_call: TRBJ1-2; cdr3_aa: CASSDNYGYTF; cdr3_nt: TGTGCCAGCAGTGATAACTATGGCTACACCTTC
clone_size: -; v_call: TRBV5-1; d_call: TRBD1; j_call: TRBJ1-2; cdr3_aa: CASSLGQGLGGYTF; cdr3_nt: TGCGCCAGCAGCTTAGGACAGGGGTTAGGTGGCTACACCTTC
clone_size: once; v_call: TRBV7-3; d_call: -; j_call: TRBJ2-3; cdr3_aa: CASSLGLDTQYF; cdr3_nt: TGTGCCAGCAGCCTGGGGTTGGATACGCAGTATTTT
clone_size: -; v_call: TRBV6-5; d_call: -; j_call: TRBJ2-7; cdr3_aa: CASSYGGPPYEQYF; cdr3_nt: TGTGCCAGCAGTTATGGGGGCCCGCCGTACGAGCAGTACTTC
clone_size: -; v_call: TRBV5-1; d_call: TRBD2; j_call: TRBJ2-3; cdr3_aa: CASSSGLDFTDTQYF; cdr3_nt: TGCGCCAGCAGCTCTGGACTAGACTTCACAGATACGCAGTATTTT
clone_size: -; v_call: TRBV15; d_call: -; j_call: TRBJ2-2; cdr3_aa: CATSRGLTGELFF; cdr3_nt: TGTGCCACCAGCAGAGGGCTAACCGGGGAGCTGTTTTTT
clone_size: -; v_call: TRBV7-9; d_call: -; j_call: TRBJ2-1; cdr3_aa: CASSLGSYNEQFF; cdr3_nt: TGTGCCAGCAGCTTGGGCTCCTACAATGAGCAGTTCTTC
clone_size: -; v_call: TRBV5-1; d_call: TRBD1; j_call: TRBJ2-5; cdr3_aa: CASSIIPGQQETQYF; cdr3_nt: TGCGCCAGCAGCATTATACCGGGACAGCAAGAGACCCAGTACTTC
clone_size: -; v_call: TRBV9; d_call: TRBD1; j_call: TRBJ2-1; cdr3_aa: CASSETGTDSYNEQFF; cdr3_nt: TGTGCCAGCAGCGAAACCGGGACAGACTCCTACAATGAGCAGTTCTTC
clone_size: -; v_call: TRBV5-1; d_call: TRBD1; j_call: TRBJ2-7; cdr3_aa: CASGQGQGYEQYF; cdr3_nt: TGCGCCAGCGGGCAAGGACAGGGCTACGAGCAGTACTTC
clone_size: -; v_call: TRBV11-2; d_call: TRBD1; j_call: TRBJ2-7; cdr3_aa: CASSLGGQGSEQYF; cdr3_nt: TGTGCCAGCAGCTTAGGTGGACAGGGGAGCGAGCAGTACTTC
clone_size: -; v_call: TRBV9; d_call: -; j_call: TRBJ1-2; cdr3_aa: CASSLPGSNYGYTF; cdr3_nt: TGTGCCAGCAGCCTCCCGGGGAGCAACTATGGCTACACCTTC
clone_size: -; v_call: TRBV5-4; d_call: -; j_call: TRBJ2-5; cdr3_aa: CASSQALAKGGTQYF; cdr3_nt: TGTGCCAGCAGCCAAGCGCTGGCCAAGGGTGGGACCCAGTACTTC
clone_size: -; v_call: TRBV4-1; d_call: TRBD1; j_call: TRBJ2-7; cdr3_aa: CASSQVKGGTGGPYEQYF; cdr3_nt: TGCGCCAGCAGCCAAGTTAAGGGAGGGACAGGGGGTCCCTACGAGCAGTACTTC
clone_size: -; v_call: TRBV10-3; d_call: TRBD1; j_call: TRBJ1-2; cdr3_aa: CAIRETGGQGGYTF; cdr3_nt: TGTGCCATCAGGGAGACAGGGGGGCAAGGAGGCTACACCTTC
clone_size: -; v_call: TRBV28; d_call: -; j_call: TRBJ2-7; cdr3_aa: CASSLQGPTYEQYF; cdr3_nt: TGTGCCAGCAGTTTGCAGGGGCCAACCTACGAGCAGTACTTC
clone_size: -; v_call: TRBV28; d_call: -; j_call: TRBJ2-1; cdr3_aa: CASSLQSLGEQFF; cdr3_nt: TGTGCCAGCAGTTTGCAGAGTTTGGGTGAGCAGTTCTTC
clone_size: -; v_call: TRBV27; d_call: TRBD1; j_call: TRBJ2-6; cdr3_aa: CASRRTGGAGANVLTF; cdr3_nt: TGTGCCAGCAGGAGGACAGGGGGAGCTGGGGCCAACGTCCTGACTTTC
clone_size: -; v_call: TRBV20-1; d_call: -; j_call: TRBJ2-1; cdr3_aa: CSATQNGQFF; cdr3_nt: TGCAGTGCTACCCAGAACGGGCAGTTCTTC
clone_size: -; v_call: TRBV7-9; d_call: TRBD2; j_call: TRBJ2-4; cdr3_aa: CASSLLPAGVGDIQYF; cdr3_nt: TGTGCCAGCAGCTTACTTCCGGCGGGAGTGGGAGACATTCAGTACTTC
clone_size: -; v_call: TRBV19; d_call: TRBD2; j_call: TRBJ2-5; cdr3_aa: CASSIFGGSVSETQYF; cdr3_nt: TGTGCCAGTAGTATTTTTGGCGGGAGTGTCTCAGAGACCCAGTACTTC
clone_size: -; v_call: TRBV5-1; d_call: TRBD2; j_call: TRBJ2-1; cdr3_aa: CASSALAALNNEQFF; cdr3_nt: TGCGCCAGCAGCGCGCTAGCGGCCCTTAACAATGAGCAGTTCTTC
clone_size: -; v_call: TRBV5-1; d_call: -; j_call: TRBJ2-6; cdr3_aa: CASQPGGSGANVLTF; cdr3_nt: TGCGCCAGCCAACCCGGGGGCTCTGGGGCCAACGTCCTGACTTTC